This T cell receptor (beta chain) was recovered during a study of chemoradiotherapy in HPV16-positive cancers. Looking at the study overall: Candidate HPV-specific clones and shared TCR motifs came from a couple of HPV16-positive patients. Study-wide findings and caveats: HPV-specific T cells were functionally defined from only a couple of HPV16-positive patients.

The CDR3 loop spans 14 amino acids. Trimming cost V 2 bases and J 6 bases, with 11 bases left between them. The germline V gene encodes CDR1 SNHLY and CDR2 FYNNEI. Generated by immunoSEQ multiplex PCR, the TCRdb table keeps only in-frame clones and is missing some. In the table there are 20,000 to 25,000 clones, about 89% of which are singletons. Points on this clone: Its antigen is undetermined.

The sequenced sample was blood, obtained from a patient who underwent chemoradiotherapy. The chain recombines TRBV2 with TRBJ1-5; no clear D gene. The TCR sequence derives from a human donor with HPV-associated anogenital cancer. CDR3 in amino acids: CASSEISSVQPQHF. The CDR3, as DNA: TGTGCCAGCAGTGAAATCTCGTCCGTTCAGCCCCAGCATTTT. The full variable domain, its missing parts supplied by reference TRBV2 and TRBJ1-5, is EPEVTQTPSHQVTQMGQEVILRCVPISNHLYFYWYRQILGQKVEFLVSFYNNEISEKSEIFDDQFSVERPDGSNFTLKIRSTKLEDSAMYFCASSEISSVQPQHFGDGTRLSIL.